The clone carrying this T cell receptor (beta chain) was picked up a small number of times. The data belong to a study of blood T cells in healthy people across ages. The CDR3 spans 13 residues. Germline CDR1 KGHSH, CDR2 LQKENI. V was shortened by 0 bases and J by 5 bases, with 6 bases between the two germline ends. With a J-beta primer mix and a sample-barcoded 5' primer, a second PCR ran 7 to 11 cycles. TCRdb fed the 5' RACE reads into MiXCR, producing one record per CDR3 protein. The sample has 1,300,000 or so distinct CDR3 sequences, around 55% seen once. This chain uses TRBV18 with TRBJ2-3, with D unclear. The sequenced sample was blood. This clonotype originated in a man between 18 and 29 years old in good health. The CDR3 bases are TGTGCCAGCTCACCACCGTTACTAGATACGCAGTATTTT. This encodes CASSPPLLDTQYF.